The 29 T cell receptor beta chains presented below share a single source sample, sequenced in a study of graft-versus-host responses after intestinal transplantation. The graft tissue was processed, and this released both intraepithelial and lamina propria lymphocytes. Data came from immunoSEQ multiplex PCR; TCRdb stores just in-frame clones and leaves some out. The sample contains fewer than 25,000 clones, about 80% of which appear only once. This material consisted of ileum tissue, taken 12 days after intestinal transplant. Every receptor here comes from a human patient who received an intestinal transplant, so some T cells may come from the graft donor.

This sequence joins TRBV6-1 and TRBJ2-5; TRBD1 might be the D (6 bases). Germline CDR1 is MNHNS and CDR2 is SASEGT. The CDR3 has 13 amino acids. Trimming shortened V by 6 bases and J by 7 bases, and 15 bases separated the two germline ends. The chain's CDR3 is CASRVNRAGTQYF. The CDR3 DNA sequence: TGTGCCAGCAGGGTCAACAGGGCCGGGACCCAGTACTTC.

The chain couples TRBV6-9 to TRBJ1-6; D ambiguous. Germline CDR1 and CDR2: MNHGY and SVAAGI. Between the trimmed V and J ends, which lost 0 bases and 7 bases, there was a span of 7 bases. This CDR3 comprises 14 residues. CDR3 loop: CASSYSGRNSPLHF. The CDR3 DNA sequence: TGTGCCAGCAGTTATTCAGGGAGGAATTCACCCCTCCACTTT.

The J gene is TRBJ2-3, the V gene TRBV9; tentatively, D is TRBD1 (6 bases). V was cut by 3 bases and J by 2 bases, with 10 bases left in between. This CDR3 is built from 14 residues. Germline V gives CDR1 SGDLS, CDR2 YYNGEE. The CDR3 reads CASSADSYTDTQYF. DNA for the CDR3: TGTGCCAGCAGCGCGGACAGTTACACAGATACGCAGTATTTT.

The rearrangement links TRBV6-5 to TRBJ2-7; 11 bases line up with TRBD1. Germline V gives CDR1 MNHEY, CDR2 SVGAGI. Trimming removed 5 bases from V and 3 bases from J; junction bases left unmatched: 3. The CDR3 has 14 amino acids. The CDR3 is CASSPGQGDYEQYF. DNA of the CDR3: TGTGCCAGCAGTCCGGGACAGGGGGACTACGAGCAGTACTTC.

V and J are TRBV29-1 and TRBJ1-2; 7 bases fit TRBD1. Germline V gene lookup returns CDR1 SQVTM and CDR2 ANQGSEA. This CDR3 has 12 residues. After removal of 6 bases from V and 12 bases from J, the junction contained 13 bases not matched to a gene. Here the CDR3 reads CSVAGDSPGNTF. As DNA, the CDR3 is TGCAGCGTCGCCGGGGACAGCCCGGGAAACACCTTC. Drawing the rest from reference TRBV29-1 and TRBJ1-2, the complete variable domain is SAVISQKPSRDICQRGTSLTIQCQVDSQVTMMFWYRQQPGQSLTLIATANQGSEATYESGFVIDKFPISRPNLTFSTLTVSNMSPEDSSIYLCSVAGDSPGNTFGSGTRLTVV.

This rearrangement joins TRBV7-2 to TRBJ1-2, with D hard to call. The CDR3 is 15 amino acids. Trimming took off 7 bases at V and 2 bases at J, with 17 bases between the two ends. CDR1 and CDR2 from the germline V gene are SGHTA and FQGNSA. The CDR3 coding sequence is TGTGCCAGCAACCTCCGACACGCTACGAACTATGGCTACACCTTC. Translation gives CASNLRHATNYGYTF.

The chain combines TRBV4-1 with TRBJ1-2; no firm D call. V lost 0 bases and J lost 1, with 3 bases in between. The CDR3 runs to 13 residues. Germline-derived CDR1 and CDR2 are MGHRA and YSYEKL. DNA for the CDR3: TGCGCCAGCAGCCAAGATAGTAACTATGGCTACACCTTC. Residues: CASSQDSNYGYTF.

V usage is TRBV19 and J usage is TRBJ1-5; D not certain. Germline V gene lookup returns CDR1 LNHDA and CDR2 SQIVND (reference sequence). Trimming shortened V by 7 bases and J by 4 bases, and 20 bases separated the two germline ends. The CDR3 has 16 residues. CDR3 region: CASKDGRVWVNQPQHF. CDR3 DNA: TGTGCCAGTAAGGATGGGAGGGTTTGGGTGAATCAGCCCCAGCATTTT.

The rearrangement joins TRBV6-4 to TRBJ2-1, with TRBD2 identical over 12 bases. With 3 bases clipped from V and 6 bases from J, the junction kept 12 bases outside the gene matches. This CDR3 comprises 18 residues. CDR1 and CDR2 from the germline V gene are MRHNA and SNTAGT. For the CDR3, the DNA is TGTGCCAGCAGTGAAATGGCTAGCGGGAGGGCCAGTCTCAATGAGCAGTTCTTC. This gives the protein CASSEMASGRASLNEQFF.

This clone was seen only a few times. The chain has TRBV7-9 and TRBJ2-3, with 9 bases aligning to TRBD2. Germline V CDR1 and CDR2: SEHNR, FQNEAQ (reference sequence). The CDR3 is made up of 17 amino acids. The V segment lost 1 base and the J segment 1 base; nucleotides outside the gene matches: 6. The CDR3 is CASSLGLAGGRTDTQYF. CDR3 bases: TGTGCCAGCAGCTTAGGATTGGCGGGGGGGCGCACAGATACGCAGTATTTT.

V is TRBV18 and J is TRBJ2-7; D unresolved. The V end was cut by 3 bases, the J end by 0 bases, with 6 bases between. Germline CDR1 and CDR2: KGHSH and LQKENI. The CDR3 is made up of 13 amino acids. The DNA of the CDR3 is TGTGCCAGCTCACCTAGCAGCTCCTACGAGCAGTACTTC. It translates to CASSPSSSYEQYF.

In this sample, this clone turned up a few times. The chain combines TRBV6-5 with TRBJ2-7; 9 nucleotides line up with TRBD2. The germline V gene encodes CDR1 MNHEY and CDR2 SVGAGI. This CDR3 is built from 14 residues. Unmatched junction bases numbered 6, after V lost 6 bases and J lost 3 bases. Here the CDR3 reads CASSPGTSFYEQYF. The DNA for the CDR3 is TGTGCCAGCAGCCCCGGGACTAGCTTCTACGAGCAGTACTTC.

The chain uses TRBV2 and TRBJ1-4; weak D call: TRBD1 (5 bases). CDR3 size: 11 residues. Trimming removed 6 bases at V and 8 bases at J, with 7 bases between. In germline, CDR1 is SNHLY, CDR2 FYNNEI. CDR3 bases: TGTGCCAGCAGCGGGGGGGAAAAACTGTTTTTT. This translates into CASSGGEKLFF.

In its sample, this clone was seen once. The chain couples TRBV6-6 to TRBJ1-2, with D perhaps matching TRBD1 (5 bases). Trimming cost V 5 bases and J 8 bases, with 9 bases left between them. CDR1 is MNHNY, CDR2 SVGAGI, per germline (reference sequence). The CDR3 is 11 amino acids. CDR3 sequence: CASSQGWGYTF. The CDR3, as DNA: TGTGCCAGCAGTCAGGGTTGGGGCTACACCTTC.

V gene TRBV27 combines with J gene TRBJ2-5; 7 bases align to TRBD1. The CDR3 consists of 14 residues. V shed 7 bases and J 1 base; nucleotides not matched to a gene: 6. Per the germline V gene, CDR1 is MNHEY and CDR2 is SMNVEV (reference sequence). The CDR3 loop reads CASTPRDSQETQYF. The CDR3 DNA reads TGTGCCAGCACCCCTAGGGACAGCCAAGAGACCCAGTACTTC.

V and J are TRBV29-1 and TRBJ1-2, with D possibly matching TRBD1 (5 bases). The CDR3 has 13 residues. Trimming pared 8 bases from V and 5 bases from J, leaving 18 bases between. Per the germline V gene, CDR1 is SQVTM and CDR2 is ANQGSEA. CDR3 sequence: CSPPAGEWYGYTF. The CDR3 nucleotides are TGCAGCCCCCCCGCGGGGGAGTGGTATGGCTACACCTTC.

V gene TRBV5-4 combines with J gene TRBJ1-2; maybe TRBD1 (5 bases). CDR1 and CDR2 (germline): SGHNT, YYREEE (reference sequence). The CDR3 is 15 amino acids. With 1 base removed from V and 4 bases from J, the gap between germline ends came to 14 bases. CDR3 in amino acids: CASSLRREGVYGYTF. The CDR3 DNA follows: TGTGCCAGCAGCTTGAGGCGAGAAGGGGTCTATGGCTACACCTTC.

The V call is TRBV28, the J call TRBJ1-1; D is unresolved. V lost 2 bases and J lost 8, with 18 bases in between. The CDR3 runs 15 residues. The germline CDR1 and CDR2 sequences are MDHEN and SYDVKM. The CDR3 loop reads CASSLNVGRWLEAFF. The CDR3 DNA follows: TGTGCCAGCAGTTTAAATGTTGGGAGGTGGCTGGAAGCTTTCTTT.

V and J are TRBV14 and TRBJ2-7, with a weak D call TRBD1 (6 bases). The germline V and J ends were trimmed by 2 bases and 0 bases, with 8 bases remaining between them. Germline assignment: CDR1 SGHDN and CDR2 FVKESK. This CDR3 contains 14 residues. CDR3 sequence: CASSQRDNSYEQYF. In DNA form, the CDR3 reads TGTGCCAGCAGCCAAAGGGACAACTCCTACGAGCAGTACTTC.

The CDR3 DNA is TGTGCCAGCTCACCACTGGGGAGGGGCGGCACAGATACGCAGTATTTT. It translates to CASSPLGRGGTDTQYF. V usage is TRBV18 and J usage is TRBJ2-3; 7 bases line up with TRBD2. The CDR3 consists of 16 residues. Germline loops: CDR1 KGHSH, CDR2 LQKENI. V lost 1 base, J lost 1 base, and 5 bases stayed unmatched. The full variable domain, rest sourced from reference TRBV18 and TRBJ2-3, is NAGVMQNPRHLVRRRGQEARLRCSPMKGHSHVYWYRQLPEEGLKFMVYLQKENIIDESGMPKERFSAEFPKEGPSILRIQQVVRGDSAAYFCASSPLGRGGTDTQYFGPGTRLTVL.

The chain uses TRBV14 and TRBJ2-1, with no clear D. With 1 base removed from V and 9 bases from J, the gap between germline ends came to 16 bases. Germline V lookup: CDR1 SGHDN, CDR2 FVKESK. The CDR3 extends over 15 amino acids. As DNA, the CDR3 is TGTGCCAGCAGCCAAGCGGGTTTATCGACCGGTGAGCAGTTCTTC. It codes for CASSQAGLSTGEQFF.

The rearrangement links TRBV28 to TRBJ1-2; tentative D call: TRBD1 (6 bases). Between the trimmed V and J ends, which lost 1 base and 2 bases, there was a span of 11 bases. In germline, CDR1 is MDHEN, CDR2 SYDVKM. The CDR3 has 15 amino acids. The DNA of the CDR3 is TGTGCCAGCAGTTTATATAACAGGGTCAACTATGGCTACACCTTC. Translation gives CASSLYNRVNYGYTF.

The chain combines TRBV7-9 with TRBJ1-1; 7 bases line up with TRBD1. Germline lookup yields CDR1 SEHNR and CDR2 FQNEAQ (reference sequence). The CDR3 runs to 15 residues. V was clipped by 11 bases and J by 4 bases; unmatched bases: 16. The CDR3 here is CAGKKQGIGFTEAFF. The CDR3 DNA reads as TGTGCCGGAAAAAAACAGGGGATCGGGTTCACTGAAGCTTTCTTT.

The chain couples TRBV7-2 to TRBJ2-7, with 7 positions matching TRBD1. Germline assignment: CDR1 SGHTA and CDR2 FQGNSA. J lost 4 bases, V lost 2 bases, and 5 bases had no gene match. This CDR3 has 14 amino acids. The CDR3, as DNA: TGTGCCAGCAGCTTAAGCACAGGGGAGTACGAGCAGTACTTC. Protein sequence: CASSLSTGEYEQYF.

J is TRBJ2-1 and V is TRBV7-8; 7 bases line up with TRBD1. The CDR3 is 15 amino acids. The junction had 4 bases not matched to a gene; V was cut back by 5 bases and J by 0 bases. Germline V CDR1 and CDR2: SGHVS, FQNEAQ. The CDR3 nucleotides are TGTGCCAGCAGCCTACAGGGGAGCTCCTACAATGAGCAGTTCTTC. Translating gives CASSLQGSSYNEQFF.

For the CDR3, the DNA is TGTGCCAGTAGTGCCACCTGGACTAGCGGAAACACCGGGGAGCTGTTTTTT. Amino acid sequence: CASSATWTSGNTGELFF. The rearrangement uses TRBV19 and TRBJ2-2; TRBD2 matches 10 bases. The CDR3 covers 17 residues. V lost 5 bases to trimming and J lost 2 bases; unmatched junction nucleotides: 8. Germline loops: CDR1 LNHDA, CDR2 SQIVND (reference sequence). The full variable domain, with the rest looked up from reference TRBV19 and TRBJ2-2, is DGGITQSPKYLFRKEGQNVTLSCEQNLNHDAMYWYRQDPGQGLRLIYYSQIVNDFQKGDIAEGYSVSREKKESFPLTVTSAQKNPTAFYLCASSATWTSGNTGELFFGEGSRLTVL.

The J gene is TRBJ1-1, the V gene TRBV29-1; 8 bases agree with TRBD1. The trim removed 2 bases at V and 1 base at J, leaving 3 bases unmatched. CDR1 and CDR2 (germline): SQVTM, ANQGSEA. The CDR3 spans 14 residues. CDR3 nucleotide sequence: TGCAGCGTTGAAAGGACAGGGACGAACACTGAAGCTTTCTTT. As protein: CSVERTGTNTEAFF.

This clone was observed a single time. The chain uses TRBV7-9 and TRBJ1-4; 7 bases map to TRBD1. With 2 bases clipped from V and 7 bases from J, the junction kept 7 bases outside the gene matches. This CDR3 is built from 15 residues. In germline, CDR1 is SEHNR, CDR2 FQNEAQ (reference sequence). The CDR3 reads CASSLTGVGFEKLFF. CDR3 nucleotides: TGTGCCAGCAGCTTAACAGGGGTAGGGTTTGAAAAACTGTTTTTT.

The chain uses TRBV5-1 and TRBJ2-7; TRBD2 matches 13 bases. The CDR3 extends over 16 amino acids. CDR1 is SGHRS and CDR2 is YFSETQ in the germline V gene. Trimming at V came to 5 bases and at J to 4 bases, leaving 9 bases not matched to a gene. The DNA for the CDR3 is TGCGCCAGCAGGGAAACTAGCGGGGGGGCAGGATACGAGCAGTACTTC. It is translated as CASRETSGGAGYEQYF.